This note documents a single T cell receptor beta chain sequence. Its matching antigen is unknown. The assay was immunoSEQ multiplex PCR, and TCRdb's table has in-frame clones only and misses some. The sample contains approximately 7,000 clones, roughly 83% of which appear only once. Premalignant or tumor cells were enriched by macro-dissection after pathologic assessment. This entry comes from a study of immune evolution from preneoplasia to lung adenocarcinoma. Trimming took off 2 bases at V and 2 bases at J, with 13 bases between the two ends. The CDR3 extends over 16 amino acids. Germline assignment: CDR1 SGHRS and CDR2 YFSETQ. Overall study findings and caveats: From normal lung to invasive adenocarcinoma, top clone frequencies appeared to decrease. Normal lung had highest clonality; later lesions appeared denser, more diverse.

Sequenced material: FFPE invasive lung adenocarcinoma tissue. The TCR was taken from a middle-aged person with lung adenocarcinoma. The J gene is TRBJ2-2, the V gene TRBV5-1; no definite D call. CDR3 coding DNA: TGCGCCAGCAGCTTTGGCGGATCAGGCAACACCGGGGAGCTGTTTTTT. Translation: CASSFGGSGNTGELFF.